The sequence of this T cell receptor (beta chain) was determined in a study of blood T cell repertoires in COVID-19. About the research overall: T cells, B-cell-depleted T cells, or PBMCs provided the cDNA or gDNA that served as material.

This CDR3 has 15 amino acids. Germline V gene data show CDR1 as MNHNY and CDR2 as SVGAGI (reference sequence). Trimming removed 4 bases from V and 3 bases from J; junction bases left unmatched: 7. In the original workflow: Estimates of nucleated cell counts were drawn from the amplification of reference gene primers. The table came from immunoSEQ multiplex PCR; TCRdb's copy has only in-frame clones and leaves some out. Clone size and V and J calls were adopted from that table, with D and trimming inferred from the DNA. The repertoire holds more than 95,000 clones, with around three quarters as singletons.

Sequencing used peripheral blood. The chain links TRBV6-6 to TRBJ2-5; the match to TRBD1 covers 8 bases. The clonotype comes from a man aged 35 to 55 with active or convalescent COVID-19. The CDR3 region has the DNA TGTGCCAGCAGTTCCGGGACAGGACCGAAAGAGACCCAGTACTTC. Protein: CASSSGTGPKETQYF.